This T cell receptor (beta chain) stems from a study of regulatory T cells in long-lasting Graves disease. The CDR3 covers 15 residues. The V and J ends lost 6 bases and 3 bases, in that order; junction bases with no gene match: 7. CDR3 regions were amplified by Arm-PCR using iRepertoire HTBI primers to build TCR beta libraries. Each CDR3 protein gets one entry after TCRdb re-called the multiplex PCR reads with MiXCR. The table has about 220,000 distinct CDR3 sequences, roughly 18% seen once. This clonotype was seen many times. The antigen is not known. Stated time point: newly diagnosed GD, antithyroid drugs for less than 3 months. Extracted RNA from PBMCs served as the source of the TCR library. General study findings and limits: Favoring TRBV28, TRBJ1-2 and TRBJ2-5 was a feature seen in persistent disease.

This sample also belongs to another study, concerning T cells in Graves' hyperthyroidism and ophthalmopathy. As reported in that work: Exclusion criteria comprised uncontrolled infection, other autoimmune disease, pregnancy or lactation.

The sample was peripheral blood mononuclear cells (PBMCs), taken at new diagnosis, from a patient treated with antithyroid drugs. The chain couples TRBV12-3 or TRBV12-4 to TRBJ2-2; 7 nucleotides line up with TRBD1. This receptor was taken from a woman aged 30 to 39 with Graves disease. The CDR3 protein is CASRGQSTDTGELFF. The CDR3 DNA follows: TGTGCCAGCAGGGGACAGTCCACGGACACCGGGGAGCTGTTTTTT.